This TCR beta chain was captured by sequencing in a study of identical twins. Study results and caveats: Conclusions rested on cross-sectional statistics rather than following the same donors. Abundant beta clonotypes from cord blood had fewer insertions, unlike memory repertoires, which showed none.

This CDR3 has 11 residues. The V gene's germline CDR1 is DFQATT and CDR2 SNEGSKA (reference sequence). V lost 6 bases, J lost 6 bases, and 9 bases lay in between. This clonotype was recorded a few times. Its antigen is undetermined. A universal primer binding site was introduced by template switching. The final cDNA contained unique molecular identifiers. TCRdb analysed the 5' RACE reads with MiXCR anew, one entry per CDR3 protein. This repertoire shows roughly 200,000 distinct CDR3 sequences, 7.5% found once; its top ten account for just under 2%. This same sample was also taken into another study, of yellow fever vaccine responses in identical twins.

Sequencing was performed on memory (CD45RO+) T cells sorted from blood. The clonotype comes from a woman aged 18-30 years in good health. This chain joins TRBV20-1 and TRBJ2-1; D is undetermined. The CDR3 coding sequence is TGCAGTGCCGGTAGGGCCAATGAGCAGTTCTTC. Residues: CSAGRANEQFF.